This T cell receptor beta chain originates from a study of blood T cell repertoires in COVID-19. Study-wide background: Some COVID-19 samples were acute and others convalescent; all came from the United States, Italy and Spain. Sources were T cells, B-cell-depleted T cells, or PBMCs; the material itself was cDNA or gDNA.

As originally analysed: The assay estimated nucleated cells by amplifying reference gene primers. TCRdb keeps only in-frame clones here, not all; method: immunoSEQ multiplex PCR. The D gene and trimming were derived from the DNA, and the V and J assignments and clone size from that table. Among some 400,000 clones listed, roughly 90% were seen once. Losses at the gene ends were 2 bases for V and 9 bases for J; bases not matched to a gene: 9. There are 14 residues in the CDR3. Germline loops: CDR1 MNHNS, CDR2 SASEGT. The chain recombines TRBV6-1 with TRBJ2-7; 8 bases line up with TRBD1. The sample consisted of peripheral blood. The sequence came from a man between 18 and 35 years old with active or convalescent COVID-19. The CDR3 coding sequence is TGTGCCAGCAGTGAAACGGGACAGGTGGTTTGGCAGTACTTC. Protein product: CASSETGQVVWQYF.